This T cell receptor (beta chain) was retrieved from a study of blood T cell repertoires in COVID-19 (dated by TCRdb to 2019 to 2021). About the study as a whole: Samples covering the acute and convalescent phases of COVID-19 were provided by collaborators in the United States, Italy and Spain. The prospective study material was composed of cDNA or gDNA derived from T cells, B-cell-depleted T cells, or PBMCs. Deeply sampled blood TCRbeta repertoires from subjects exposed to, actively infected with, or recovered from COVID-19 were included in the dataset. A freely available public database, intended as a resource for researchers studying the immune response to SARS-CoV-2, is where the repertoires were released. Samples were obtained from the ongoing ImmuneRACE study (first 160 participants) and from 1,254 subjects provided by 6 global collaborators. Nearly every sample came with metadata listing a de-identified subject ID, COVID-19 status, age in years and sex. HLA class I and class II types, where available, came from metadata supplied by the sample provider rather than from assay-based typing. Here is what the overall study found, with its caveats: The amount of clinical and demographic metadata varied by source and participant and was provided uncurated.

Its CDR3 holds 11 amino acids, cysteine through phenylalanine. The CDR3 DNA has 33 bases and is translated from base 1. For this chain, trimming is 10 bases at the V end and 4 bases at the J end, and the number of junction bases without a gene match is 3. The germline V gene encodes CDR1 MDHEN and CDR2 SYDVKM. In the case of this clone: The target of this receptor is not known. Base quality data are lacking; no much larger clone is found one base away.

TCRbeta CDR3 regions were amplified from genomic DNA using the immunoSEQ Assay, a bias-controlled multiplex PCR. Regarding the original processing steps: Nucleated cell counts per sample were estimated from amplification of reference gene primers within the assay. To quantify the absolute abundance of each unique TCRbeta CDR3 rearrangement, sequence reads were collapsed and filtered. Productive Simpson clonality was computed per sample as the square root of Simpson's diversity index over productive rearrangements. The immuneACCESS repertoire file appears here via TCRdb, limited to in-frame rearrangements. These files lack a portion of the clones; in checked studies, under half of the deficit traces to unresolved V genes, and the cause of the others is not known. The V and J calls and clone size are taken from that table; D and trimming were inferred from the DNA. In this sample the table shows roughly 130,000 clones, over 85% of which occur a single time. In total, the top ten clones hold about 4.5% of the sample.

In Seattle, one collaborating source enrolled patients while the infection was active and tracked those patients longitudinally over the course of disease. Collaborating institutions collected whole blood in K2EDTA tubes following their own protocols. For TCRbeta analysis, collaborator samples were shipped as frozen whole blood, as isolated PBMCs, or as DNA extracted from either sample type. This receptor was identified in a man in his fifties or sixties with COVID-19, enrolled during active disease. The chain was built from TRBV28 and TRBJ1-2; 7 bases in the junction line up with TRBD1. Sequenced: peripheral blood. The DNA reads as follows: TGTGCCATCCAGGGGGGCTATGGCTACACCTTC. The encoded protein is CAIQGGYGYTF.